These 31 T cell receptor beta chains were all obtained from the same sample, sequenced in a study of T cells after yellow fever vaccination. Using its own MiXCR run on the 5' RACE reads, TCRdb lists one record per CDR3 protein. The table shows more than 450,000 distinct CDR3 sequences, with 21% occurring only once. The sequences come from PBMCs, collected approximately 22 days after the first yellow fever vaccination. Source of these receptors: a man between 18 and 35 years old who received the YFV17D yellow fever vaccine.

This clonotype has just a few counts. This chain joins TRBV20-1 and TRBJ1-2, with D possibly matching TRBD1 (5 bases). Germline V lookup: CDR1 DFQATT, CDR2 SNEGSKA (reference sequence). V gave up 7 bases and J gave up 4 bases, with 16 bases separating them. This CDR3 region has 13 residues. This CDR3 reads CSGMGGIGYGYTF. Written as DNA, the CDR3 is TGCAGTGGAATGGGGGGTATCGGCTATGGCTACACCTTC.

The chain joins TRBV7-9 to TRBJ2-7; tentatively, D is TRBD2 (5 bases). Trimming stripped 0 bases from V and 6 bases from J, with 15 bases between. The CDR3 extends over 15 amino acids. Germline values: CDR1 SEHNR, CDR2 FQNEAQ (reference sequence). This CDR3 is CASSLALFVGAEQYF. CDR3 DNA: TGTGCCAGCAGCTTAGCTTTATTCGTGGGAGCCGAGCAGTACTTC.

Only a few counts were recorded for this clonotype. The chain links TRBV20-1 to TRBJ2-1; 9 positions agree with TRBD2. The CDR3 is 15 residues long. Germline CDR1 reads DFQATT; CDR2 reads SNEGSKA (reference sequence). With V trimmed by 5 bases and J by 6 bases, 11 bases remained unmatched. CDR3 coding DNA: TGCAGTGCTCCCGGCGAAGGCGGGGGGGCCAATGAGCAGTTCTTC. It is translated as CSAPGEGGGANEQFF.

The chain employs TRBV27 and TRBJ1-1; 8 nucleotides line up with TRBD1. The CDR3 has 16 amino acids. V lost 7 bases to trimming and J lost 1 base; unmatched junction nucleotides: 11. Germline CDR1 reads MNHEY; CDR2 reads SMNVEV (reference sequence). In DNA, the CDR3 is TGTGCCAGCAACACCAGGGGGCTAGGGCCGAACACTGAAGCTTTCTTT. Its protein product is CASNTRGLGPNTEAFF.

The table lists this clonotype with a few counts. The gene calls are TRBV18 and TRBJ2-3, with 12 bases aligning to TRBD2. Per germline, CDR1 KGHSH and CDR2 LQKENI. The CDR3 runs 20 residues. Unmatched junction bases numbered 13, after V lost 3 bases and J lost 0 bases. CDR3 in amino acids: CASSPRTPLAGGLSTDTQYF. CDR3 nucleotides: TGTGCCAGCTCACCGCGTACACCACTAGCGGGGGGCCTAAGCACAGATACGCAGTATTTT.

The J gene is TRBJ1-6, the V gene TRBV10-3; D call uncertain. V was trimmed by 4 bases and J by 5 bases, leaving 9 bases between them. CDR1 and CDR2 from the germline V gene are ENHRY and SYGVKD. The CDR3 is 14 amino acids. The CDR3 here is CAISVRQDNSPLHF. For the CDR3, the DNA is TGTGCCATCAGTGTGAGGCAGGATAATTCACCCCTCCACTTT.

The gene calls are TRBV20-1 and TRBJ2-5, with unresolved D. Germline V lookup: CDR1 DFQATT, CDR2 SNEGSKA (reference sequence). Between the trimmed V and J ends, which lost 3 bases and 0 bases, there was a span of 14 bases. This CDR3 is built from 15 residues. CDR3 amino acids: CSASMYRRYQETQYF. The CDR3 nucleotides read TGCAGTGCTAGTATGTACCGTAGGTACCAAGAGACCCAGTACTTC.

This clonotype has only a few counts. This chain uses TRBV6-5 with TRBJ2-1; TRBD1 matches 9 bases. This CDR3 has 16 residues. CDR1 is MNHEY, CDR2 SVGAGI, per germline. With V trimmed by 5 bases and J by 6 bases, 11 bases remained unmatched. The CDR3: CASSLQTGTGINEQFF. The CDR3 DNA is TGTGCCAGCAGTCTACAGACCGGGACAGGGATCAATGAGCAGTTCTTC.

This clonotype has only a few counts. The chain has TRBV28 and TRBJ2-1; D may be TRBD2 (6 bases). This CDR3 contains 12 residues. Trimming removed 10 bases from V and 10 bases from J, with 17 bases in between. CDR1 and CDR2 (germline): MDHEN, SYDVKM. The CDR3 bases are TGTGCCACCAACTCCCCCCGGGGGGAGCAGTTCTTC. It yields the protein CATNSPRGEQFF. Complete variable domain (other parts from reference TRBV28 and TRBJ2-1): DVKVTQSSRYLVKRTGEKVFLECVQDMDHENMFWYRQDPGLGLRLIYFSYDVKMKEKGDIPEGYSVSREKKERFSLILESASTNQTSMYLCATNSPRGEQFFGPGTRLTVL.

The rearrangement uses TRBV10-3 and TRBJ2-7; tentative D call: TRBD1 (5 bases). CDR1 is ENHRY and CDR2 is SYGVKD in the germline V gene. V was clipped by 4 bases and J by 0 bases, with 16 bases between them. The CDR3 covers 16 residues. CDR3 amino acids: CAISGVGQGSSYEQYV. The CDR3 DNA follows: TGTGCCATCAGTGGGGTTGGGCAGGGAAGCTCCTACGAGCAGTACGTC.

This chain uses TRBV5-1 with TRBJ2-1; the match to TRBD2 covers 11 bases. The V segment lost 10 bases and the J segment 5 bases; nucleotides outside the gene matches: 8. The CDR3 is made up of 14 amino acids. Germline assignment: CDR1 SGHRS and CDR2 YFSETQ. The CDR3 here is CASARLAGHNEQFF. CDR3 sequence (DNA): TGCGCCTCGGCGCGACTAGCGGGGCACAATGAGCAGTTCTTC. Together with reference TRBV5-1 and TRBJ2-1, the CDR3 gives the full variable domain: KAGVTQTPRYLIKTRGQQVTLSCSPISGHRSVSWYQQTPGQGLQFLFEYFSETQRNKGNFPGRFSGRQFSNSRSEMNVSTLELGDSALYLCASARLAGHNEQFFGPGTRLTVL.

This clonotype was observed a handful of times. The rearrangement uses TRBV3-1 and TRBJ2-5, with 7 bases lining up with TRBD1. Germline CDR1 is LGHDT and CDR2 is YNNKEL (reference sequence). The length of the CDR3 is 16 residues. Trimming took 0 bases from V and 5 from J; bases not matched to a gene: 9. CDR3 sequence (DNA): TGTGCCAGCAGCCAAGATGGAGCCCTAGGGGGCGAGACCCAGTACTTC. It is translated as CASSQDGALGGETQYF.

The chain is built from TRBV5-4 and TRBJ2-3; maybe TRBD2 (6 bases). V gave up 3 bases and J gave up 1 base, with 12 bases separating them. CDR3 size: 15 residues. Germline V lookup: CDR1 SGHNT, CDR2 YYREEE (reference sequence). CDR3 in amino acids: CASSSGDRGTDTQYF. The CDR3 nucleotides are TGTGCCAGCAGCTCGGGAGACAGAGGCACAGATACGCAGTATTTT.

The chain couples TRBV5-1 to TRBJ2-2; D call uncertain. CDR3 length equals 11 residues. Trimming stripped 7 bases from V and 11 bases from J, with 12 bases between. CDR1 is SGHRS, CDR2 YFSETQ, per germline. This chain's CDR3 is CASGSIFELFF. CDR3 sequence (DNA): TGCGCCAGCGGATCAATCTTCGAGCTGTTTTTT.

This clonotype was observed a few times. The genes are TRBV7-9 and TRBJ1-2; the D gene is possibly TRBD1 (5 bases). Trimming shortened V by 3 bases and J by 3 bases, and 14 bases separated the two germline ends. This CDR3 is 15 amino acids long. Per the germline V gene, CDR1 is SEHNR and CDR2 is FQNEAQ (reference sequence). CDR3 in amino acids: CASSFPGRGDYGYTF. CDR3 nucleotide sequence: TGTGCCAGCAGCTTCCCCGGAAGGGGAGACTATGGCTACACCTTC.

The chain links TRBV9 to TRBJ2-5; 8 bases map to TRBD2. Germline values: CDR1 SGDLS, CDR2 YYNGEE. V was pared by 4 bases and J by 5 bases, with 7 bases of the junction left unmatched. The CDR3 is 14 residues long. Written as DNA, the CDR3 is TGTGCCAGCAGCCCCGGACTAGCCTCGGAGACCCAGTACTTC. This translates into CASSPGLASETQYF. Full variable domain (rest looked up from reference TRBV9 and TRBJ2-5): DSGVTQTPKHLITATGQRVTLRCSPRSGDLSVYWYQQSLDQGLQFLIQYYNGEERAKGNILERFSAQQFPDLHSELNLSSLELGDSALYFCASSPGLASETQYFGPGTRLLVL.

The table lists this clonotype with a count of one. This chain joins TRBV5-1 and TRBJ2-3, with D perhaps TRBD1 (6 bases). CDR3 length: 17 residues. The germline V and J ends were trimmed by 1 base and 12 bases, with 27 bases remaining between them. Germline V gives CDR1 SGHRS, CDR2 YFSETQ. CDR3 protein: CASSLPRGLQGRETQYF. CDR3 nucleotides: TGCGCCAGCAGCTTGCCGAGAGGATTACAGGGCAGGGAGACCCAGTATTTT.

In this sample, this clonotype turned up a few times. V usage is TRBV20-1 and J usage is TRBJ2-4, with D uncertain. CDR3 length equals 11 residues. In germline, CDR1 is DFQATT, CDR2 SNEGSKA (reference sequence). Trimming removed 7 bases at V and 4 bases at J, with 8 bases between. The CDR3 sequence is CSVQEKNIQYF. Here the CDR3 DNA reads TGCAGTGTCCAGGAGAAAAACATTCAGTACTTC.

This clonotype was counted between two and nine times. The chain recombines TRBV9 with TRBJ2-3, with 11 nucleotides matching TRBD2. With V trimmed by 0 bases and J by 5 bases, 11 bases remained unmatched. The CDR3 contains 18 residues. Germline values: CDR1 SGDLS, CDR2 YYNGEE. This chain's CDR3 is CASSVAPSLAGARDTQYF. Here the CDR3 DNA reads TGTGCCAGCAGCGTAGCTCCATCACTAGCGGGGGCCAGAGATACGCAGTATTTT.

The CDR3 sequence: CASSPGDRPYNEQFF. DNA of the CDR3: TGTGCCAGCAGCCCCGGGGACAGGCCCTACAATGAGCAGTTCTTC. J is TRBJ2-1 and V is TRBV7-3, with 8 bases fitting TRBD1. Germline values: CDR1 SGHTA, CDR2 FQGTGA. The CDR3 contains 15 residues. J gave up 2 bases and V 5 bases, and 5 bases lay outside the gene matches.

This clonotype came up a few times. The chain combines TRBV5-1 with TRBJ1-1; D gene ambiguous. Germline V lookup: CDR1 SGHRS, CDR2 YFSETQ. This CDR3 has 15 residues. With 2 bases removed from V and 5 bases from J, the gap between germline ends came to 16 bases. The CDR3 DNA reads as TGCGCCAGCAGCTTCGACATAAATTCGGGGACTGAAGCTTTCTTT. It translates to CASSFDINSGTEAFF.

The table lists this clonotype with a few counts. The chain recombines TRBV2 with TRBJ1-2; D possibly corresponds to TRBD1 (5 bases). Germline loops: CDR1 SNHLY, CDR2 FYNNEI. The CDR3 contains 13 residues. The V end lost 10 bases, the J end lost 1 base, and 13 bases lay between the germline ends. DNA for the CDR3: TGTGCCACCTTAGGGACTTTTAACTATGGCTACACCTTC. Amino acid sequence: CATLGTFNYGYTF.

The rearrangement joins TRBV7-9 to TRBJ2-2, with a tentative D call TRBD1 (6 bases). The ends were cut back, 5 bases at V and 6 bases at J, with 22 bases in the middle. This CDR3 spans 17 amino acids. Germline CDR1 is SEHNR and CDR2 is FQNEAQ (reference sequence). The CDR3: CASSDGKDRKRPGELFF. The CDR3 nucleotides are TGTGCCAGCAGCGATGGCAAGGACAGAAAACGCCCCGGGGAGCTGTTTTTT.

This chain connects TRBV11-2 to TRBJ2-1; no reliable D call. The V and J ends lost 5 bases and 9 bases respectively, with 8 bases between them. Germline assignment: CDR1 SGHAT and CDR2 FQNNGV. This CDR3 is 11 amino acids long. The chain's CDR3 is CASSASGEQFF. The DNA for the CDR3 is TGTGCCAGCAGCGCTAGTGGTGAGCAGTTCTTC.

CDR3 residues: CASSYSENSYEQYV. CDR3 DNA: TGTGCCAGCAGTTACTCAGAGAATTCCTACGAGCAGTACGTC. The chain couples TRBV6-5 to TRBJ2-7, with D hard to call. Germline CDR1 and CDR2: MNHEY and SVGAGI. This CDR3 comprises 14 residues. V was clipped by 0 bases and J by 1 base, with 7 bases between them.

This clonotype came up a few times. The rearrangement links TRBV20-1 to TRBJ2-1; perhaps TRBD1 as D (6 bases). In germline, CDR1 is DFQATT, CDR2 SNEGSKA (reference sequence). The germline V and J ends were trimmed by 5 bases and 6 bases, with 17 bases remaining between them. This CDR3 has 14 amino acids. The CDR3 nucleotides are TGCAGTGCTCCCAAAGGGGGAGTCGGCAATGAGCAGTTCTTC. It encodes CSAPKGGVGNEQFF.

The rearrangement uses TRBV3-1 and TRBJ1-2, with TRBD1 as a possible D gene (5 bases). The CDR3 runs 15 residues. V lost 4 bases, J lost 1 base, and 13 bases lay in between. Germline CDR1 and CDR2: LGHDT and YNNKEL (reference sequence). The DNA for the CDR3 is TGTGCCAGCAGCCCTGCGATGGGGCTTAACTATGGCTACACCTTC. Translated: CASSPAMGLNYGYTF. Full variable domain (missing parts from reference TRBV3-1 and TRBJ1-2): DTAVSQTPKYLVTQMGNDKSIKCEQNLGHDTMYWYKQDSKKFLKIMFSYNNKELIINETVPNRFSPKSPDKAHLNLHINSLELGDSAVYFCASSPAMGLNYGYTFGSGTRLTVV.

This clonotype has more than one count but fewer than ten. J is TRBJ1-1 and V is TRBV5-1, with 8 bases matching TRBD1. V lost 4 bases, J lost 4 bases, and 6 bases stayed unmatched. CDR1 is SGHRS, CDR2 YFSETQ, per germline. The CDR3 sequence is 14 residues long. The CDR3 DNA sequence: TGCGCCAGCAGCCGGCAGGGGGCGAGCACTGAAGCTTTCTTT. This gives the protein CASSRQGASTEAFF. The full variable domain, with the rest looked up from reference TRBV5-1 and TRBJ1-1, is KAGVTQTPRYLIKTRGQQVTLSCSPISGHRSVSWYQQTPGQGLQFLFEYFSETQRNKGNFPGRFSGRQFSNSRSEMNVSTLELGDSALYLCASSRQGASTEAFFGQGTRLTVV.

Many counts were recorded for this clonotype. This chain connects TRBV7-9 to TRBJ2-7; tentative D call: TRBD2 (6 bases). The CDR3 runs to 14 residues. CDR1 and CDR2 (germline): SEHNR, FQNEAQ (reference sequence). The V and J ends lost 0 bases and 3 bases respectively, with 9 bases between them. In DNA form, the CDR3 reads TGTGCCAGCAGCTTAGCGCGGGGCAGCTACGAGCAGTACGTC. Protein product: CASSLARGSYEQYV.

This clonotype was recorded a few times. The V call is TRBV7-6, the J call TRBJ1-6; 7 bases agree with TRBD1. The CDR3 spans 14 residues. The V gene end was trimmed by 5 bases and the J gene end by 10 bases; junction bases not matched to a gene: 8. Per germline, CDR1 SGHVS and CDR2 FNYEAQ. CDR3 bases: TGTGCCAGCAGCCCAGGGGGGAGGAACTCACCCCTCCACTTT. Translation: CASSPGGRNSPLHF.

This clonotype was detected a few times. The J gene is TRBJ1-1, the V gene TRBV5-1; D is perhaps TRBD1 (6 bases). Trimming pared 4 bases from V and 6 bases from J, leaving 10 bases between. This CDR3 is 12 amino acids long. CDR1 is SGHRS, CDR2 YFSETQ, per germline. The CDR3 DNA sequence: TGCGCCAGCAGCCTGGACAGTTCTGAAGCTTTCTTT. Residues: CASSLDSSEAFF. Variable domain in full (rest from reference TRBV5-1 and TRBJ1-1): KAGVTQTPRYLIKTRGQQVTLSCSPISGHRSVSWYQQTPGQGLQFLFEYFSETQRNKGNFPGRFSGRQFSNSRSEMNVSTLELGDSALYLCASSLDSSEAFFGQGTRLTVV.